The T cell receptor (beta chain) described here comes from a study of radiation and T cells in renal cell carcinoma. Study observations and caveats: Top tumor clonotypes rose in blood 2 weeks post-radiation, then contracted.

Time point defined: blood 4 weeks post-SBRT, at nephrectomy. Treatment here: 15 Gy SBRT to primary tumor, nephrectomy 4 weeks later. Nephrectomy followed 15 Gy stereotactic body radiation by 4 weeks. Notes on this clone: Its antigen is as yet unknown.

Here immunoSEQ multiplex PCR was the method, and the copy in TCRdb shows in-frame clones only, minus some. Among over 90,000 clones, 75% to 85% were seen once, and the ten largest hold less than 7.5%. The TCR comes from a man aged 55 to 70 with renal cell carcinoma. The sequencing here drew on blood, taken from a patient whose treatment included radiotherapy and nephrectomy.

The CDR3 bases are TGCGCCAGCAGCCAAGACGGGGGAATGGACTATGGCTACACCTTC. Translated, it gives CASSQDGGMDYGYTF. The V call is TRBV4-1, the J call TRBJ1-2, with D tentatively TRBD1 (5 bases). V lost 0 bases and J lost 3, with 11 bases in between. Germline-derived CDR1 and CDR2 are MGHRA and YSYEKL. This CDR3 region has 15 residues.